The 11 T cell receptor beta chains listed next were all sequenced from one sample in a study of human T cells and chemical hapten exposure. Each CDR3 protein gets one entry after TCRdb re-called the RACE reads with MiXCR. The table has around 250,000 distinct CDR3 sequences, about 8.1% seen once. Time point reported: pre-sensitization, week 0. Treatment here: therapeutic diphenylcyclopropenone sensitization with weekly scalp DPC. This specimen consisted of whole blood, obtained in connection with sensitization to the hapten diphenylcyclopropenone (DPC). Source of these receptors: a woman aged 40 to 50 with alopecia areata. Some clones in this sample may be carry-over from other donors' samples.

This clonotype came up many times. CDR3 protein: CASSAGPNSYNEQFF. Here the CDR3 DNA reads TGTGCCAGCAGCGCGGGACCAAACTCCTACAATGAGCAGTTCTTC. V usage is TRBV9 and J usage is TRBJ2-1; tentatively, D is TRBD1 or TRBD2 (5 bases each). CDR3 size: 15 residues. Germline V gene lookup returns CDR1 SGDLS and CDR2 YYNGEE. The ends were cut back, 3 bases at V and 0 bases at J, with 10 bases in the middle.

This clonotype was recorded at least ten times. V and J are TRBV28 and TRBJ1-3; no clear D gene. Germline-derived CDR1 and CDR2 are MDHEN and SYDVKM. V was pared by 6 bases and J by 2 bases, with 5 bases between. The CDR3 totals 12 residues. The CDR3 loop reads CASRPPGNTIYF. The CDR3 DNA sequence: TGTGCCAGCAGGCCCCCTGGAAACACCATATATTTT.

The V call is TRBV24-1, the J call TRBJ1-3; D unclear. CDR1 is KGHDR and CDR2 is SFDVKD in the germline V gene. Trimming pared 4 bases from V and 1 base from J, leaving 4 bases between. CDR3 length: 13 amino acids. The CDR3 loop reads CATSETSGNTIYF. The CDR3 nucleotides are TGTGCCACCAGTGAGACTTCTGGAAACACCATATATTTT.

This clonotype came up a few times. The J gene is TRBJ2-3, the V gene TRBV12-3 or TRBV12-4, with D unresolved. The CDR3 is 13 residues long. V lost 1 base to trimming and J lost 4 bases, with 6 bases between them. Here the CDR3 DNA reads TGTGCCAGCAGTTTAGGTATGGCAGATACGCAGTATTTT. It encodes CASSLGMADTQYF.

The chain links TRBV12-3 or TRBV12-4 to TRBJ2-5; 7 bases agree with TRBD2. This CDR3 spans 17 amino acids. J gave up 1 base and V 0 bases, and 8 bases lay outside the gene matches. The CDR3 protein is CASSLAGGRPGQETQYF. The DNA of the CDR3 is TGTGCCAGCAGTTTAGCGGGAGGGCGTCCTGGCCAAGAGACCCAGTACTTC.

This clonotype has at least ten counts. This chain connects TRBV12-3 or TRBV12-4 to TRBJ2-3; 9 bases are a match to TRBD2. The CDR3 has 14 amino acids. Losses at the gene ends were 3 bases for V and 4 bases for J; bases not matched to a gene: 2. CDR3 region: CASSFAGGPDTQYF. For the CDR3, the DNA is TGTGCCAGCAGTTTCGCGGGAGGGCCAGATACGCAGTATTTT.

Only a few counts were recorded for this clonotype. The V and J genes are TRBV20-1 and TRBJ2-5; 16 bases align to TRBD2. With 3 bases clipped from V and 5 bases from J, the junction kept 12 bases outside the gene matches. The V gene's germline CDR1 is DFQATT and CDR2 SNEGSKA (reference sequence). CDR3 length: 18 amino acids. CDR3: CSARTTGTSGRARETQYF. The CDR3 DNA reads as TGCAGTGCTAGGACCACCGGGACTAGCGGGAGGGCCCGGGAGACCCAGTACTTC.

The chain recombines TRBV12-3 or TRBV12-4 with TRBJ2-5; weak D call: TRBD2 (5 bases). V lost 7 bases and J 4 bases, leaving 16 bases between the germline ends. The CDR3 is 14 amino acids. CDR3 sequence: CASNRSGIRETQYF. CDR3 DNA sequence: TGTGCCAGCAACCGGTCGGGGATAAGAGAGACCCAGTACTTC.

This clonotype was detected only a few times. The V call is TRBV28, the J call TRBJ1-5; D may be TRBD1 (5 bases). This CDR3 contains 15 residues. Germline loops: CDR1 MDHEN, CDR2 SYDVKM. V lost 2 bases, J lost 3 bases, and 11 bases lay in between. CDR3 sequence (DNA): TGTGCCAGCAGTTTACAGGGCCCCCCCAATCAGCCCCAGCATTTT. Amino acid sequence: CASSLQGPPNQPQHF.

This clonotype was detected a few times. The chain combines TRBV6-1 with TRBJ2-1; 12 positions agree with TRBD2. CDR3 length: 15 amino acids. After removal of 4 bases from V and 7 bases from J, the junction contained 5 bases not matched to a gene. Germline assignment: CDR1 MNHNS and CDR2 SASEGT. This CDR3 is CASSGGLAGRNEQFF. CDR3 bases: TGTGCCAGCAGTGGAGGACTAGCGGGAAGGAATGAGCAGTTCTTC.

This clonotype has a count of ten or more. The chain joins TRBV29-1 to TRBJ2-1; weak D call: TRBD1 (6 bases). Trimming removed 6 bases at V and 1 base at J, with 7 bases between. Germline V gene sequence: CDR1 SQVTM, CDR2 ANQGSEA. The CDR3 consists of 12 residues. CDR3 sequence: CSVGQSYNEQFF. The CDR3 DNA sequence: TGCAGCGTCGGACAGTCCTACAATGAGCAGTTCTTC.